The 23 T cell receptor beta chains listed next were all sequenced from one sample in a study of OX40 agonist ivuxolimab in advanced cancers. Generated by immunoSEQ multiplex PCR, the TCRdb table keeps only in-frame clones and is missing some. Of about 100,000 clones detected, about 91% appear once; the ten largest clones hold about 0.15%. The material sequenced was CD4+ or CD8+ T cells sorted from blood, taken in a trial of the OX40 agonist ivuxolimab. The receptors were sampled from an adult with an advanced solid tumor such as melanoma, head and neck, liver or kidney cancer.

This chain links TRBV30 with TRBJ2-2, with 8 bases identical to TRBD2. CDR1 GTSNPN and CDR2 SVGIG come from the germline V gene (reference sequence). This CDR3 has 15 residues. Trimming cost V 1 base and J 8 bases; bases outside gene matches: 9. The CDR3 sequence is CAWSAGTRVTGELFF. As DNA, the CDR3 is TGTGCCTGGAGTGCCGGGACTAGAGTAACTGGGGAGCTGTTTTTT.

The chain uses TRBV15 and TRBJ2-2, with 7 positions matching TRBD2. From germline, CDR1 is LNHNV and CDR2 YYDKDF (reference sequence). The CDR3 has 15 residues. Losses at the gene ends were 0 bases for V and 7 bases for J; bases not matched to a gene: 5. DNA for the CDR3: TGTGCCACCAGCAGAGAAAGCGGGGAGGTCGGGGAGCTGTTTTTT. Its translation is CATSRESGEVGELFF.

The chain is built from TRBV5-1 and TRBJ1-2; no clear D. Germline CDR1 SGHRS, CDR2 YFSETQ. With 0 bases removed from V and 4 bases from J, the gap between germline ends came to 13 bases. The CDR3 totals 15 residues. The CDR3: CASSLASGRAYGYTF. For the CDR3, the DNA is TGCGCCAGCAGCTTGGCCAGTGGGAGGGCCTATGGCTACACCTTC.

This clone was seen a few times. The chain combines TRBV5-6 with TRBJ2-7; no reliable D call. The germline V and J ends were trimmed by 1 base and 1 base, with 12 bases remaining between them. CDR1 and CDR2 from the germline V gene are SGHDT and YYEEEE. The CDR3 extends over 15 amino acids. CDR3 in amino acids: CASSLSPVLSYEQYF. For the CDR3, the DNA is TGTGCCAGCAGCTTGTCACCCGTTTTGTCCTACGAGCAGTACTTC.

The V call is TRBV5-4, the J call TRBJ2-2, with 11 bases lining up with TRBD2. This CDR3 has 16 amino acids. After removal of 3 bases from V and 3 bases from J, the junction contained 4 bases not matched to a gene. CDR1 is SGHNT and CDR2 is YYREEE in the germline V gene (reference sequence). The CDR3 reads CASSSGTSGYTGELFF. CDR3 nucleotide sequence: TGTGCCAGCAGCTCCGGGACTAGCGGATACACCGGGGAGCTGTTTTTT.

The chain is built from TRBV6-1 and TRBJ2-7; D might be TRBD2 (5 bases). Per the germline V gene, CDR1 is MNHNS and CDR2 is SASEGT. Trimming took off 4 bases at V and 7 bases at J, with 11 bases between the two ends. This CDR3 is built from 12 residues. The CDR3 DNA reads as TGTGCCAGCAGTGTAGAGACGGGGGAGCAGTACTTC. Its translation: CASSVETGEQYF.

The chain has TRBV18 and TRBJ2-2, with unresolved D. Trimming left V 2 bases short and J 10 bases short, with 8 bases between. Per the germline V gene, CDR1 is KGHSH and CDR2 is LQKENI. The CDR3 has 12 residues. The CDR3 region has the DNA TGTGCCAGCTCACCAGGAGACGTGGAGCTGTTTTTT. This gives the protein CASSPGDVELFF.

The chain carries TRBV19 and TRBJ1-3; the match to TRBD1 covers 7 bases. The CDR3 consists of 13 residues. Losses at the gene ends were 7 bases for V and 1 base for J; bases not matched to a gene: 1. Germline V lookup: CDR1 LNHDA, CDR2 SQIVND (reference sequence). CDR3 loop: CASNRGSGNTIYF. The CDR3 bases are TGTGCCAGTAACAGGGGTTCTGGAAACACCATATATTTT.

This chain links TRBV9 with TRBJ1-6; no reliable D call. The germline V and J ends were trimmed by 3 bases and 8 bases, with 12 bases remaining between them. The V gene's germline CDR1 is SGDLS and CDR2 YYNGEE. This CDR3 is built from 14 residues. The CDR3 is CASSAKGRDSPLHF. DNA for the CDR3: TGTGCCAGCAGCGCAAAGGGTCGGGATTCACCCCTCCACTTT.

This clone has a handful of counts. V gene TRBV15 combines with J gene TRBJ2-7, with 12 bases lining up with TRBD1. The CDR3 length is 15 residues. Germline CDR1 is LNHNV and CDR2 is YYDKDF (reference sequence). V was clipped by 3 bases and J by 4 bases; unmatched bases: 4. The CDR3 loop is CATSRKGQGAYEQYF. The DNA for the CDR3 is TGTGCCACCAGCAGGAAGGGACAGGGGGCTTACGAGCAGTACTTC.

The J gene is TRBJ1-3, the V gene TRBV19; D is perhaps TRBD1 (5 bases). Per germline, CDR1 LNHDA and CDR2 SQIVND (reference sequence). V dropped 7 bases and J dropped 4 bases, with 17 bases sitting between them. This CDR3 has 15 amino acids. The CDR3 here is CASTTGGAIGNTIYF. The CDR3 bases are TGTGCCAGTACCACGGGAGGGGCTATCGGAAACACCATATATTTT.

This clone was seen once. The chain links TRBV19 to TRBJ2-1, with 10 nucleotides matching TRBD2. V shed 6 bases, J shed 5 bases, and the junction held 4 bases outside the gene matches. The CDR3 has 14 residues. CDR1 is LNHDA and CDR2 is SQIVND in the germline V gene (reference sequence). The CDR3 bases are TGTGCCAGTAGCCGGACTAGCGGTAACAATGAGCAGTTCTTC. This translates into CASSRTSGNNEQFF.

V and J are TRBV7-2 and TRBJ2-1; 11 bases agree with TRBD2. This CDR3 comprises 15 residues. V was pared by 2 bases and J by 12 bases, with 9 bases of the junction left unmatched. Germline V gene lookup returns CDR1 SGHTA and CDR2 FQGNSA. CDR3 in DNA: TGTGCCAGCAGCTTATCGGCTAGCGGGGGGACACGGCAGTTCTTC. Its translation is CASSLSASGGTRQFF. Using reference TRBV7-2 and TRBJ2-1 for the parts outside the CDR3, the full variable domain is GAGVSQSPSNKVTEKGKDVELRCDPISGHTALYWYRQSLGQGLEFLIYFQGNSAPDKSGLPSDRFSAERTGGSVSTLTIQRTQQEDSAVYLCASSLSASGGTRQFFGPGTRLTVL.

The rearrangement joins TRBV11-2 to TRBJ1-5; D gene unclear. V dropped 0 bases and J dropped 0 bases, with 12 bases sitting between them. The CDR3 runs to 17 residues. Germline assignment: CDR1 SGHAT and CDR2 FQNNGV. CDR3 in amino acids: CASSLEAGIHSNQPQHF. CDR3 DNA sequence: TGTGCCAGCAGCTTAGAGGCCGGGATTCATAGCAATCAGCCCCAGCATTTT.

The chain recombines TRBV14 with TRBJ1-6, with a tentative D call TRBD1 (6 bases). V was pared by 1 base and J by 4 bases, with 8 bases between. The germline gives CDR1 SGHDN, CDR2 FVKESK. The CDR3 length is 15 residues. The CDR3 here is CASSQVTGYNSPLHF. The CDR3 DNA reads as TGTGCCAGCAGCCAAGTGACAGGTTATAATTCACCCCTCCACTTT.

This clone was counted a single time. V and J are TRBV5-6 and TRBJ2-5; no clear D gene. Germline V gene sequence: CDR1 SGHDT, CDR2 YYEEEE. This CDR3 region has 13 residues. The V gene lost 0 bases and the J gene lost 2 bases, with 5 bases spanning the gap. Here the CDR3 reads CASSLGPQETQYF. The CDR3 coding sequence is TGTGCCAGCAGCTTGGGACCGCAAGAGACCCAGTACTTC.

The chain has TRBV5-4 and TRBJ1-2; D is ambiguous. The V gene's germline CDR1 is SGHNT and CDR2 YYREEE (reference sequence). Deletions cut 0 bases from V and 1 base from J, with 4 bases between. The CDR3 has 13 amino acids. The CDR3 sequence: CASSLDSNYGYTF. CDR3 nucleotides: TGTGCCAGCAGCTTGGACAGTAACTATGGCTACACCTTC.

The chain is built from TRBV27 and TRBJ1-2, with unresolved D. The V gene's germline CDR1 is MNHEY and CDR2 SMNVEV (reference sequence). This CDR3 has 14 amino acids. Trimming stripped 7 bases from V and 8 bases from J, with 20 bases between. CDR3 nucleotides: TGTGCCAGCACTACCTTGGGCGGGTCTCCCGGCTACACCTTC. Translated: CASTTLGGSPGYTF.

This clone occurred once. Other DNA sequences in this specimen translate into the identical CDR3. The gene calls are TRBV18 and TRBJ2-5; the D gene could be TRBD1 or TRBD2 (5 bases each). From germline, CDR1 is KGHSH and CDR2 LQKENI. The ends were cut back, 6 bases at V and 2 bases at J, with 13 bases in the middle. The CDR3 is made up of 14 amino acids. For the CDR3, the DNA is TGTGCCAGCTCCCCCCGGGGCAATCAAGAGACCCAGTACTTC. Translation: CASSPRGNQETQYF.

This chain connects TRBV9 to TRBJ2-3, with 8 bases aligning to TRBD2. Germline values: CDR1 SGDLS, CDR2 YYNGEE. This CDR3 region has 18 residues. V shed 0 bases, J shed 11 bases, and the junction held 20 bases outside the gene matches. The CDR3 region has the DNA TGTGCCAGCAGCGTAGATATTGGGGGTAGCGGGGCGGTACTTGGGCAGTATTTT. This translates into CASSVDIGGSGAVLGQYF. Full variable domain (missing parts from reference TRBV9 and TRBJ2-3): DSGVTQTPKHLITATGQRVTLRCSPRSGDLSVYWYQQSLDQGLQFLIQYYNGEERAKGNILERFSAQQFPDLHSELNLSSLELGDSALYFCASSVDIGGSGAVLGQYFGPGTRLTVL.

This sequence joins TRBV4-2 and TRBJ1-4; no firm D call. CDR1 and CDR2 (germline): LGHNA, YNFKEQ. This CDR3 region has 15 residues. V was clipped by 0 bases and J by 4 bases, with 9 bases between them. CDR3 sequence reads: CASSQDRGGNEKLFF. The CDR3 DNA reads TGTGCCAGCAGCCAAGATCGGGGTGGTAATGAAAAACTGTTTTTT.

The V gene is TRBV28, the J gene TRBJ1-2, with 7 bases lining up with TRBD1. V shed 7 bases and J 3 bases; nucleotides not matched to a gene: 5. CDR1 and CDR2 from the germline V gene are MDHEN and SYDVKM. The CDR3 has 13 residues. The CDR3 spells CASTRQGYYGYTF. Written as DNA, the CDR3 is TGTGCCAGCACCCGACAGGGATACTATGGCTACACCTTC.

This rearrangement joins TRBV25-1 to TRBJ2-3, with TRBD1 matching 8 bases. In germline, CDR1 is MGHDK, CDR2 SYGVNS. The length of the CDR3 is 16 residues. With V trimmed by 3 bases and J by 7 bases, 12 bases remained unmatched. The CDR3 bases are TGTGCCAGCAGTGATTCCCGGACAGGGTTGCGAAATACGCAGTATTTT. Translating it yields CASSDSRTGLRNTQYF.